Each of the 30 T cell receptor beta chains below was sequenced from the same sample in a study of blood T cell repertoires in COVID-19. The data were produced by immunoSEQ multiplex PCR, yet TCRdb's version contains in-frame clones alone and is incomplete. Altogether around 190,000 clones are present, approximately 83% being singletons, with the ten largest covering around 8.6%. Sequencing was done on a sample of peripheral blood. These receptors all stem from a man aged 50-60 years with active or convalescent COVID-19.

The V gene is TRBV4-2, the J gene TRBJ1-2; D is possibly TRBD1 (5 bases). This CDR3 is 14 amino acids long. Germline V CDR1 and CDR2: LGHNA, YNFKEQ. The V end lost 0 bases, the J end lost 8 bases, and 13 bases lay between the germline ends. The CDR3 DNA sequence: TGTGCCAGCAGCCAAGATGCGGCAGGGTACGGCTACACCTTC. Translating gives CASSQDAAGYGYTF.

This sequence joins TRBV24-1 and TRBJ1-5, with D possibly TRBD1 on 5 matching bases. V lost 7 bases, J lost 2 bases, and 11 bases lay in between. Germline loops: CDR1 KGHDR, CDR2 SFDVKD. CDR3 size: 14 residues. CDR3 sequence reads: CATRGGGGNQPQHF. The DNA for the CDR3 is TGTGCCACCAGGGGGGGTGGGGGCAATCAGCCCCAGCATTTT.

V gene TRBV6-5 combines with J gene TRBJ1-2; TRBD1 is a possible D gene (5 bases). Trimming removed 6 bases at V and 8 bases at J, with 19 bases between. The germline CDR1 and CDR2 sequences are MNHEY and SVGAGI. The CDR3 is 14 residues long. The CDR3 here is CASRQPSAWTGYTF. CDR3 sequence (DNA): TGTGCCAGCAGACAACCTTCCGCTTGGACAGGCTACACCTTC.

This clone was recorded only once. The chain uses TRBV19 and TRBJ1-6, with 7 positions matching TRBD1. The CDR3 covers 14 residues. Germline assignment: CDR1 LNHDA and CDR2 SQIVND (reference sequence). V lost 8 bases, J lost 7 bases, and 8 bases stayed unmatched. The CDR3 spells CASSLGTANSPLHF. The CDR3 coding sequence is TGTGCCAGTTCCCTGGGGACAGCAAATTCACCCCTCCACTTT. The full variable domain, rest sourced from reference TRBV19 and TRBJ1-6, is DGGITQSPKYLFRKEGQNVTLSCEQNLNHDAMYWYRQDPGQGLRLIYYSQIVNDFQKGDIAEGYSVSREKKESFPLTVTSAQKNPTAFYLCASSLGTANSPLHFGNGTRLTVT.

The V call is TRBV9, the J call TRBJ2-7; TRBD1 might be the D (6 bases). Germline V gives CDR1 SGDLS, CDR2 YYNGEE. CDR3 size: 13 residues. V lost 0 bases to trimming and J lost 6 bases, with 10 bases between them. The CDR3 region has the DNA TGTGCCAGCAGCGTAGTTTCAGGGGTCGAGCAGTACTTC. Amino acids: CASSVVSGVEQYF.

In its sample, this clone was seen a few times. Mismatch with germline at one junction end may stem from a read error. V usage is TRBV27 and J usage is TRBJ2-7; TRBD1 matches at 9 bases. Germline V gene lookup returns CDR1 MNHEY and CDR2 SMNVEV (reference sequence). The CDR3 runs 14 residues. This chain's CDR3 is CASSLLRDRERLHF. The DNA for the CDR3 is TGTGCCAGCAGTTTACTCCGGGACAGGGAACGTTTGCACTTC.

V is TRBV12-3 or TRBV12-4 and J is TRBJ1-5; no definite D call. The CDR3 contains 12 residues. With 6 bases removed from V and 5 bases from J, the gap between germline ends came to 8 bases. CDR3 loop: CASRPGDQPQHF. CDR3 DNA: TGTGCCAGCAGACCCGGGGATCAGCCCCAGCATTTT.

The chain combines TRBV6-1 with TRBJ1-2; D perhaps matches TRBD1 (5 bases). Trimming shortened V by 3 bases and J by 4 bases, and 18 bases separated the two germline ends. The CDR3 length is 16 residues. The germline gives CDR1 MNHNS, CDR2 SASEGT. The CDR3 loop reads CASSDEGLTLAYGYTF. The CDR3 nucleotides are TGTGCCAGCAGTGATGAGGGACTCACGCTAGCCTATGGCTACACCTTC.

This chain links TRBV2 with TRBJ1-5; 11 bases match TRBD1. CDR1 SNHLY and CDR2 FYNNEI come from the germline V gene. V lost 4 bases, J lost 6 bases, and 5 bases stayed unmatched. The CDR3 consists of 15 residues. The chain's CDR3 is CASSVGQGVGQPQHF. CDR3 coding DNA: TGTGCCAGCAGTGTGGGACAGGGGGTCGGTCAGCCCCAGCATTTT.

V gene TRBV29-1 combines with J gene TRBJ2-1; 13 bases map to TRBD2. This CDR3 comprises 15 residues. The germline CDR1 and CDR2 sequences are SQVTM and ANQGSEA. The ends lost 6 bases at V and 7 bases at J; junction bases unmatched: 9. CDR3 residues: CSVGAGTSGVNEQFF. As DNA, the CDR3 is TGCAGCGTCGGGGCCGGGACTAGCGGGGTTAATGAGCAGTTCTTC.

The J gene is TRBJ1-1, the V gene TRBV5-1, with 7 bases aligning to TRBD1. CDR1 is SGHRS and CDR2 is YFSETQ in the germline V gene. This CDR3 comprises 15 residues. With 1 base clipped from V and 3 bases from J, the junction kept 6 bases outside the gene matches. CDR3 DNA sequence: TGCGCCAGCAGCTTGCCCAGGGGGAGAGACACTGAAGCTTTCTTT. The encoded protein is CASSLPRGRDTEAFF. Supplemented by reference TRBV5-1 and TRBJ1-1, the full variable domain reads KAGVTQTPRYLIKTRGQQVTLSCSPISGHRSVSWYQQTPGQGLQFLFEYFSETQRNKGNFPGRFSGRQFSNSRSEMNVSTLELGDSALYLCASSLPRGRDTEAFFGQGTRLTVV.

The chain joins TRBV5-1 to TRBJ2-3; 9 positions match TRBD2. Looked up from germline, CDR1 is SGHRS and CDR2 is YFSETQ. The CDR3 has 15 amino acids. Trimming at V came to 7 bases and at J to 2 bases, leaving 8 bases not matched to a gene. The DNA for the CDR3 is TGCGCCAGCCGACGGAGCGGGGGGAACACAGATACGCAGTATTTT. This encodes CASRRSGGNTDTQYF.

The gene calls are TRBV13 and TRBJ2-7; 7 nucleotides agree with TRBD2. The CDR3 is 16 amino acids. The germline V gene encodes CDR1 PRHDT and CDR2 FYEKMQ (reference sequence). The junction had 7 bases not matched to a gene; V was cut back by 0 bases and J by 2 bases. CDR3 nucleotides: TGTGCCAGCAGCTTAGGCTTGGGGGAGGGGACCTACGAGCAGTACTTC. This translates into CASSLGLGEGTYEQYF.

CDR3 protein: CASTTSGGLTYEQYF. CDR3 coding DNA: TGTGCCAGCACTACTAGCGGGGGTTTAACCTACGAGCAGTACTTC. The V and J genes are TRBV6-5 and TRBJ2-7, with 11 nucleotides matching TRBD2. The CDR3 has 15 amino acids. Germline-derived CDR1 and CDR2 are MNHEY and SVGAGI. V shed 7 bases, J shed 2 bases, and the junction held 7 bases outside the gene matches.

The CDR3 reads CASSQRQGYTGEAFF. DNA for the CDR3: TGTGCCAGCAGCCAGAGACAGGGGTATACAGGTGAAGCTTTCTTT. V is TRBV27 and J is TRBJ1-1; TRBD1 matches 8 bases. V lost 6 bases and J lost 7; bases outside the gene matches: 13. The length of the CDR3 is 15 residues. CDR1 is MNHEY, CDR2 SMNVEV, per germline (reference sequence).

V gene TRBV21-1 combines with J gene TRBJ2-7; no DNA check was done on the table's D call, TRBD1. TRBV21-1 is a documented pseudogene. This CDR3 has 13 amino acids. CDR3 amino acids: CAISGTGGYEQYF. In DNA form, the CDR3 reads TGTGCCATCTCCGGGACAGGGGGCTACGAGCAGTACTTC.

The chain's CDR3 is CASSRGQLQNTIYF. The CDR3 nucleotides read TGTGCCAGCAGCAGAGGACAGTTACAAAACACCATATATTTT. The chain joins TRBV3-1 (or the pseudogene TRBV3-2) to TRBJ1-3; D is possibly TRBD1 (6 bases). From germline, CDR1 is LGHDT and CDR2 YNNKEL (reference sequence). With 5 bases removed from V and 6 bases from J, the gap between germline ends came to 14 bases. This CDR3 comprises 14 residues.

The rearrangement joins TRBV24-1 to TRBJ2-2; D is unresolved. The CDR3 totals 14 residues. The V end lost 1 base, the J end lost 5 bases, and 7 bases lay between the germline ends. Germline V gene data show CDR1 as KGHDR and CDR2 as SFDVKD. The CDR3 loop is CATSDLSPTGELFF. The CDR3 DNA reads as TGTGCCACCAGTGATTTATCCCCGACCGGGGAGCTGTTTTTT.

The rearrangement uses TRBV7-9 and TRBJ1-1; D may be TRBD1 (5 bases). Per germline, CDR1 SEHNR and CDR2 FQNEAQ (reference sequence). The CDR3 contains 14 residues. V was shortened by 4 bases and J by 2 bases, with 11 bases between the two germline ends. CDR3 sequence (DNA): TGTGCCAGCAGCTCCCAGGGTGGTAACACTGAAGCTTTCTTT. The encoded protein is CASSSQGGNTEAFF.

This CDR3 is CASSPGTGEMGANVLTF. As DNA, the CDR3 is TGTGCCAGCAGCCCCGGGACAGGCGAAATGGGGGCCAACGTCCTGACTTTC. This chain links TRBV7-7 with TRBJ2-6; 8 bases agree with TRBD1. Germline V gene sequence: CDR1 SSHAT, CDR2 FNYEAQ (reference sequence). Trimming at V came to 5 bases and at J to 4 bases, leaving 10 bases not matched to a gene. The CDR3 extends over 17 amino acids.

The chain couples TRBV3-1 (or the pseudogene TRBV3-2) to TRBJ2-7, with D possibly TRBD1 on 5 matching bases. V lost 2 bases to trimming and J lost 3 bases, with 5 bases between them. The germline gives CDR1 LGHDT, CDR2 YNNKEL (reference sequence). CDR3 size: 12 residues. CDR3 in DNA: TGTGCCAGCAGCCAACAGGGCTACGAGCAGTACTTC. It translates to CASSQQGYEQYF.

Only a few counts were recorded for this clone. This chain joins TRBV19 and TRBJ1-2, with D unresolved. CDR3 length: 13 residues. V was pared by 3 bases and J by 6 bases, with 11 bases between. Germline V CDR1 and CDR2: LNHDA, SQIVND (reference sequence). CDR3 sequence (DNA): TGTGCCAGTAGTATCTCGTATGGAGATGGCTACACCTTC. Encoded protein: CASSISYGDGYTF.

This rearrangement joins TRBV29-1 to TRBJ1-2; D may be TRBD1 (6 bases). Per the germline V gene, CDR1 is SQVTM and CDR2 is ANQGSEA. V lost 7 bases and J 6 bases, leaving 18 bases between the germline ends. This CDR3 contains 13 residues. CDR3 nucleotide sequence: TGCAGCGCCTCCAAGGCCGCAGGGGATGGCTACACCTTC. It yields the protein CSASKAAGDGYTF.

The chain is built from TRBV10-3 and TRBJ1-3, with D maybe TRBD1 (5 bases). The length of the CDR3 is 13 residues. Germline assignment: CDR1 ENHRY and CDR2 SYGVKD. The germline V and J ends were trimmed by 6 bases and 9 bases, with 15 bases remaining between them. The CDR3 reads CAISDRLGATIYF. Here the CDR3 DNA reads TGTGCCATCAGCGATCGATTAGGGGCCACCATATATTTT.

The chain joins TRBV19 to TRBJ2-2; 7 bases are shared with TRBD1. The germline V gene encodes CDR1 LNHDA and CDR2 SQIVND (reference sequence). Trimming cost V 6 bases and J 1 base; bases outside gene matches: 2. CDR3 length: 14 residues. The CDR3 DNA sequence: TGTGCCAGTAGCTACAGGGGGAACACCGGGGAGCTGTTTTTT. It translates to CASSYRGNTGELFF. The full variable domain, its missing parts supplied by reference TRBV19 and TRBJ2-2, is DGGITQSPKYLFRKEGQNVTLSCEQNLNHDAMYWYRQDPGQGLRLIYYSQIVNDFQKGDIAEGYSVSREKKESFPLTVTSAQKNPTAFYLCASSYRGNTGELFFGEGSRLTVL.

This sequence joins TRBV7-6 and TRBJ2-7, with TRBD2 matching over 13 bases. Germline CDR1 reads SGHVS; CDR2 reads FNYEAQ. The CDR3 sequence is 16 residues long. V lost 5 bases and J lost 5; bases outside the gene matches: 9. As DNA, the CDR3 is TGTGCCAGCAGCCGTTTACTAGCGGGGGGGCCCCACGAGCAGTACTTC. Translating gives CASSRLLAGGPHEQYF.

This clone was picked up many times. The same CDR3 is also encoded by other DNA sequences in this sample. The rearrangement uses TRBV5-1 and TRBJ1-2; the D is unclear. The CDR3 length is 13 residues. V shed 0 bases and J shed 4 bases, with 7 bases lying between them. Germline V gives CDR1 SGHRS, CDR2 YFSETQ. CDR3 nucleotide sequence: TGCGCCAGCAGCTTGGGGCGGCTCTATGGCTACACCTTC. Translating it yields CASSLGRLYGYTF.

This clone came up once. The V and J genes are TRBV7-2 and TRBJ2-3; a weak D match, TRBD1 (5 bases). The CDR3 loop spans 15 amino acids. CDR1 is SGHTA and CDR2 is FQGNSA in the germline V gene. Trimming took 6 bases from V and 2 from J, leaving 15 bases between them. The CDR3 is CASSSLGHVTDTQYF. The CDR3 DNA reads as TGTGCCAGCAGTTCTCTCGGACACGTCACAGATACGCAGTATTTT.

The chain uses TRBV2 and TRBJ2-7, with D perhaps TRBD1 (6 bases). V shed 3 bases and J shed 5 bases, with 14 bases lying between them. The CDR3 has 14 amino acids. The germline gives CDR1 SNHLY, CDR2 FYNNEI. The CDR3 bases are TGTGCCAGCAGTGATCAAGGGGGAGACAACGAGCAGTACTTC. Translated, it gives CASSDQGGDNEQYF.

The chain recombines TRBV20-1 with TRBJ2-3; D gene uncertain. V gave up 4 bases and J gave up 10 bases, with 12 bases separating them. The CDR3 has 11 amino acids. Germline V CDR1 and CDR2: DFQATT, SNEGSKA (reference sequence). The CDR3 protein is CSATPEYAQYF. Here the CDR3 DNA reads TGCAGTGCTACCCCGGAGTATGCGCAGTATTTT.